The present entry profiles one T cell receptor (beta chain) with its context. This clonotype was seen a few times. The antigen this receptor binds is unknown. Per-base qualities were not stored, and no clone one base away is much larger. Relative to germline, V is missing 5 bases and J is missing 5 bases, with 11 bases of the junction outside any gene match. CDR1 and CDR2, per the germline V gene (reference sequence), are DFQATT and SNEGSKA. The CDR3 has 15 amino acids, counting the end cysteine and phenylalanine. Of the read, only the CDR3 DNA is kept; its 45 bases are in frame from base 1. The data were produced on an Illumina HiSeq 2500. Quantitative 5'-RACE with molecular barcodes was the method used to prepare the TCR beta libraries. The study's own analysis went as follows. A new computational method, built on a probabilistic model of VDJ rearrangement, was used to identify disease-linked TCR variants. TCRdb reran the public reads through fastp at Q25 and MiXCR, keeping productive beta chains. Every entry covers one CDR3 protein and lists the most common genes and DNA from its rows. The V and J calls and clone size come from TCRdb's table, not from the authors' own analysis. This sample gives under 450,000 distinct CDR3 sequences in total; 17% of them show up just once. Around 0.92% of the sample is in the top ten clones.

These data originate in a study of CD8 T cells in ankylosing spondylitis (dated by TCRdb to about 2017). Notes on the research overall: To find TCR variants linked to disease, the study profiled T cell receptor beta repertoires in ankylosing spondylitis patients and healthy donors. In total, the full study cohort was made up of roughly 110 healthy donors and 20 to 25 ankylosing spondylitis patients. Peripheral blood was sampled, and synovial fluid was also collected from ankylosing spondylitis patients.

What the work shows at the level of the full study, not this receptor alone: According to the report, matched synovial fluid samples from ankylosing spondylitis patients were significantly enriched for the disease-linked clones. A TCR beta motif made up of fewer than 10 highly homologous amino acid variants appeared to be characteristic of blood from ankylosing spondylitis patients. Some of the motif variants had been reported before in the synovial fluid and blood of reactive arthritis patients, a finding that suggests common disease-initiation mechanisms. The disease-linked clones showed a CD8+ phenotype and occurred at relatively low frequencies in peripheral blood.

The sequence was collected from a male donor with ankylosing spondylitis. This chain is built from TRBV20-1 and TRBJ2-1, with TRBD2 identical over 8 junction bases. Material: blood, either unsorted or a sorted T cell fraction (not recorded which). The encoded CDR3 is CSAPRSGRGDNEQFF. The nucleotides read TGCAGTGCTCCCAGGTCCGGGAGGGGCGACAATGAGCAGTTCTTC.